The 20 T cell receptor beta chains in this list originate from one sample, sequenced in a study of T cells in Graves' hyperthyroidism and ophthalmopathy. Amplified TCR beta CDR3 regions came from RNA transcripts. A set of HTBI primers served as the primers for a first-round RT-PCR of the TCR CDR3. MiXCR, run by TCRdb on the multiplex PCR reads, gives a single entry per CDR3 protein. The data show about 610,000 distinct CDR3 sequences, roughly 14% seen once. Specimen: blood. The receptor set was obtained from a woman between 40 and 50 years old with Graves' ophthalmopathy.

The table lists this clonotype with many counts. Its ends do not fully match the called genes, so a read error is possible. The chain joins TRBV29-1 to TRBJ2-2; 12 nucleotides align to TRBD2. In germline, CDR1 is SQVTM, CDR2 ANQGSEA. The length of the CDR3 is 15 residues. The chain's CDR3 is CSARLAGDVTGVLFF. The CDR3 DNA sequence: TGCAGCGCCAGACTAGCGGGAGACGTAACCGGGGTGCTGTTTTTT.

The sample holds a few counts of this clonotype. The chain joins TRBV20-1 to TRBJ2-3; possibly TRBD2 for D (5 bases). The germline V gene has CDR1 DFQATT and CDR2 SNEGSKA (reference sequence). This CDR3 has 13 amino acids. V shed 5 bases and J shed 2 bases, with 11 bases lying between them. CDR3 DNA: TGCAGTGCTCCCGGGGATTACACAGATACGCAGTATTTT. It specifies CSAPGDYTDTQYF.

This clonotype was seen many times. The gene calls are TRBV11-2 and TRBJ2-7; 10 positions agree with TRBD2. Germline CDR1 SGHAT, CDR2 FQNNGV. This CDR3 is 17 amino acids long. Trimming took 3 bases from V and 3 from J; bases not matched to a gene: 11. As DNA, the CDR3 is TGTGCCAGCAGCTTGGGTGGGACTAGCGCCTTTTTCTACGAGCAGTACTTC. This translates into CASSLGGTSAFFYEQYF.

The sample holds a few counts of this clonotype. The rearrangement uses TRBV19 and TRBJ2-7; D remains unclear. The CDR3 is 19 residues long. V lost 2 bases and J 2 bases, leaving 25 bases between the germline ends. Germline-derived CDR1 and CDR2 are LNHDA and SQIVND (reference sequence). The DNA for the CDR3 is TGTGCCAGTAGTATAAGAGCCCCGGTCGGTTTACAATTTCCCTACGAGCAGTACTTC. It codes for CASSIRAPVGLQFPYEQYF. Full variable domain (missing parts from reference TRBV19 and TRBJ2-7): DGGITQSPKYLFRKEGQNVTLSCEQNLNHDAMYWYRQDPGQGLRLIYYSQIVNDFQKGDIAEGYSVSREKKESFPLTVTSAQKNPTAFYLCASSIRAPVGLQFPYEQYFGPGTRLTVT.

The sample holds many counts of this clonotype. The V gene is TRBV3-1, the J gene TRBJ2-2; a possible D gene is TRBD2 (5 bases). Germline values: CDR1 LGHDT, CDR2 YNNKEL (reference sequence). The CDR3 is 15 amino acids. V was trimmed by 3 bases and J by 8 bases, leaving 16 bases between them. CDR3: CASSHRTRLGGELFF. The DNA of the CDR3 is TGTGCCAGCAGCCATCGGACTCGACTTGGTGGGGAGCTGTTTTTT.

The table lists this clonotype with many counts. A much larger clonotype is one base distant, so this may be a read error. The chain uses TRBV6-1 and TRBJ1-1; D is unresolved. Germline-derived CDR1 and CDR2 are MNHNS and SASEGT. This CDR3 comprises 13 residues. V shed 11 bases and J shed 4 bases, with 17 bases lying between them. DNA for the CDR3: TGTGCCGCCATCAATTTGCGCGGCACTGAAGCTTTCTTT. Protein sequence: CAAINLRGTEAFF.

This clonotype has at least ten counts. This chain links TRBV28 with TRBJ1-5, with D possibly matching TRBD1 (5 bases). The ends were cut back, 1 base at V and 0 bases at J, with 10 bases in the middle. In germline, CDR1 is MDHEN, CDR2 SYDVKM. The CDR3 consists of 16 residues. CDR3 nucleotide sequence: TGTGCCAGCAGTTTATCGGAGGGACGTAGCAATCAGCCCCAGCATTTT. It translates to CASSLSEGRSNQPQHF. Full variable domain (remainder filled in from reference TRBV28 and TRBJ1-5): DVKVTQSSRYLVKRTGEKVFLECVQDMDHENMFWYRQDPGLGLRLIYFSYDVKMKEKGDIPEGYSVSREKKERFSLILESASTNQTSMYLCASSLSEGRSNQPQHFGDGTRLSIL.

This clonotype came up many times. V usage is TRBV6-2 or TRBV6-3 and J usage is TRBJ1-1; D may be TRBD1 (5 bases). Germline assignment: CDR1 MNHEY and CDR2 SVGEGT. Between the trimmed V and J ends, which lost 2 bases and 4 bases, there was a span of 8 bases. There are 13 residues in the CDR3. CDR3 residues: CASSYIQGTEAFF. In DNA, the CDR3 is TGTGCCAGCAGTTACATCCAGGGCACTGAAGCTTTCTTT.

The chain uses TRBV11-1 and TRBJ2-2, with TRBD1 matching over 7 bases. This CDR3 comprises 17 residues. The junction had 4 bases not matched to a gene; V was cut back by 0 bases and J by 0 bases. Germline V gene lookup returns CDR1 SGHAT and CDR2 FQDESV (reference sequence). The CDR3 here is CASSLAWGQTNTGELFF. The CDR3 bases are TGTGCCAGCAGCTTAGCGTGGGGACAGACGAACACCGGGGAGCTGTTTTTT.

The table lists this clonotype with many counts. The chain couples TRBV27 to TRBJ1-1; TRBD1 agrees at 8 bases. The V and J ends lost 4 bases and 1 base, in that order; junction bases with no gene match: 2. CDR1 is MNHEY and CDR2 is SMNVEV in the germline V gene (reference sequence). The CDR3 has 14 amino acids. CDR3 bases: TGTGCCAGCAGTTGGACAGGGTCGAACACTGAAGCTTTCTTT. This gives the protein CASSWTGSNTEAFF.

A few counts support this clonotype. The CDR3: CSASVAGVRETQYF. CDR3 nucleotide sequence: TGCAGTGCTAGCGTAGCGGGAGTGAGGGAGACCCAGTACTTC. The chain uses TRBV20-1 and TRBJ2-5, with 9 positions matching TRBD2. This CDR3 is built from 14 residues. V was pared by 3 bases and J by 5 bases, with 7 bases of the junction left unmatched. CDR1 is DFQATT and CDR2 is SNEGSKA in the germline V gene (reference sequence).

This clonotype was counted ten times or more. A much larger clone lies a single base off, so this may be a read error. The chain uses TRBV12-3 or TRBV12-4 and TRBJ1-1; unclear D gene. The CDR3 spans 11 residues. The chain's CDR3 is CAIRGNAEAFF. For the CDR3, the DNA is TGTGCCATCCGAGGGAACGCTGAAGCTTTCTTT.

This clonotype has a count of ten or more. This sequence joins TRBV12-3 or TRBV12-4 and TRBJ1-5; D uncertain. V lost 2 bases, J lost 4 bases, and 12 bases lay in between. The CDR3 runs 15 residues. The CDR3 reads CASSLSGPLNQPQHF. CDR3 DNA: TGTGCCAGCAGTTTATCCGGACCCCTAAATCAGCCCCAGCATTTT.

V usage is TRBV6-5 and J usage is TRBJ1-1; TRBD1 agrees at 7 bases. Trimming took 2 bases from V and 6 from J; bases not matched to a gene: 15. The CDR3 length is 17 residues. Germline values: CDR1 MNHEY, CDR2 SVGAGI. The CDR3 sequence: CASSYQNGEGAKAEAFF. The CDR3 nucleotides read TGTGCCAGCAGTTACCAGAACGGGGAGGGGGCGAAGGCTGAAGCTTTCTTT.

This clonotype was seen only a few times. This CDR3 fails to terminate in the conserved phenylalanine or tryptophan, so it likely reflects a read error. The rearrangement uses TRBV28 and TRBJ1-1, with D perhaps TRBD1 (5 bases). Looked up from germline, CDR1 is MDHEN and CDR2 is SYDVKM. The V and J ends lost 8 bases and 4 bases respectively, with 23 bases between them. The CDR3 covers 16 residues. The CDR3 DNA sequence: TGTGCCAGCCCGCCCGGGAGGAGGGGACGGGGCACTGAAGCTTTCCTT. Protein: CASPPGRRGRGTEAFL.

The chain joins TRBV5-1 to TRBJ2-7; 7 bases agree with TRBD1. The CDR3 spans 14 residues. V dropped 0 bases and J dropped 6; count of bases not matched to a gene: 6. Germline CDR1 and CDR2: SGHRS and YFSETQ. CDR3 residues: CASSLAGGEFEQYF. CDR3 DNA sequence: TGCGCCAGCAGCTTGGCAGGGGGTGAGTTCGAGCAGTACTTC.

This rearrangement joins TRBV7-2 to TRBJ2-7; 8 bases agree with TRBD1. Germline V gene data show CDR1 as SGHTA and CDR2 as FQGNSA. V shed 5 bases, J shed 3 bases, and the junction held 9 bases outside the gene matches. The CDR3 runs 15 residues. This CDR3 is CASSPPGQAVYEQYF. The CDR3 DNA reads TGTGCCAGCAGCCCGCCGGGACAGGCAGTCTACGAGCAGTACTTC. The full variable domain, in which reference TRBV7-2 and TRBJ2-7 provide the parts outside the CDR3, is GAGVSQSPSNKVTEKGKDVELRCDPISGHTALYWYRQSLGQGLEFLIYFQGNSAPDKSGLPSDRFSAERTGGSVSTLTIQRTQQEDSAVYLCASSPPGQAVYEQYFGPGTRLTVT.

This clonotype came up many times. The rearrangement uses TRBV28 and TRBJ2-2; D not resolved. The V gene lost 4 bases and the J gene lost 4 bases, with 10 bases spanning the gap. This CDR3 comprises 14 residues. The V gene's germline CDR1 is MDHEN and CDR2 SYDVKM. CDR3 nucleotides: TGTGCCAGCAGTTCTCCATCTACCACCGGGGAGCTGTTTTTT. Residues: CASSSPSTTGELFF.

This clonotype was observed at least ten times. The chain combines TRBV7-2 with TRBJ2-5; 8 nucleotides align to TRBD2. The ends lost 5 bases at V and 5 bases at J; junction bases unmatched: 7. From germline, CDR1 is SGHTA and CDR2 FQGNSA. This CDR3 contains 14 residues. The CDR3 nucleotides read TGTGCCAGCAGCCCCGTGACTAGCGCCGAGACCCAGTACTTC. Its protein product is CASSPVTSAETQYF.

The sample holds many counts of this clonotype. The chain has TRBV11-3 and TRBJ1-2; a possible D gene is TRBD1 (5 bases). Germline V lookup: CDR1 SGHNT, CDR2 YENEEA. Trimming took off 5 bases at V and 3 bases at J, with 7 bases between the two ends. The CDR3 has 12 residues. Written as DNA, the CDR3 is TGTGCCAGCAGCGAACAGGACTATGGCTACACCTTC. Protein sequence: CASSEQDYGYTF.